A single TCR beta chain is shown here with its context. Its antigen is not identified. Sorting yielded triplicates of about 300,000 cells for each CD8+ T cell subset. This entry is derived from a study of CXCR3-negative and CXCR3-positive naive CD8 T cells. Study-wide points: Comparison of naive cells showed more hydrophobic TRB CDR3s in CXCR3-positive than in CXCR3-negative naive cells. Memory cells diverged, while naive CXCR3-positive and CXCR3-negative cells had similar TRBV-TRBJ usage. Sequencing showed both naive subsets with comparably high diversity, and memory CD8+ cells much lower.

UMI labels and 5' RACE were used to prepare the TRB cDNA libraries. TCRdb reprocessed the 5' RACE reads and stores each CDR3 protein as one record, lacking DNA. The table lists around 150,000 distinct CDR3 sequences. CDR1 MDHEN and CDR2 SYDVKM come from the germline V gene. The CDR3 is 14 residues long. The chain uses TRBV28 and TRBJ2-3; TCRdb selects TRBD2, and the lack of DNA leaves this call unchecked. Sample: naive CXCR3+ CD8+ T cells from blood. Described subset: CD45RO-CCR7+CD27+CD95- naive CD8+ T cells expressing CXCR3 (TNR3+). The TCR sequence derives from a human donor in good health. Some clones in this sample may be carry-over from other donors' samples. The CDR3 protein is CASSLSGGTDTQYF.